This T cell receptor (beta chain) was found in a study of control samples from healthy donors and cancer patients. Profiled with immunoSEQ multiplex PCR; TCRdb holds only in-frame clones, not every one. The sample records tens of thousands of clones, roughly 85% being singletons. The V end lost 2 bases, the J end lost 6 bases, and 7 bases lay between the germline ends. The germline V gene has CDR1 SGHVS and CDR2 FQNEAQ. The CDR3 totals 12 residues. Sequencing was carried out using PBMCs. This TCR was recovered from a woman in her 50s with lung cancer. The J gene is TRBJ1-2, the V gene TRBV7-8; D is uncertain. CDR3 loop: CASSLRGDGYTF. In DNA form, the CDR3 reads TGTGCCAGCAGCTTACGGGGTGATGGCTACACCTTC.